This T cell receptor beta chain is drawn from a study of radiotherapy plus CTLA-4 blockade in lung cancer (dated by TCRdb to 2016 to 2019). For the study in its entirety: Among enrolled patients, 15% to 20% had an objective response and about 30% reached disease control.

General conclusions and limits of the study: After treatment with radiotherapy and ipilimumab, TCR clones that originated in tumors expanded in peripheral blood. The strongest predictors of response, as reported, were early dynamic changes in blood T cell clones along with a rise in serum interferon-beta after radiation.

The study tested focal radiation therapy combined with CTLA-4 blockade (ipilimumab) in patients with chemo-refractory metastatic non-small-cell lung cancer. Relative to germline, V is missing 4 bases and J is missing 0 bases, with 2 bases of the junction outside any gene match. Including cysteine and phenylalanine, the CDR3 has 16 amino acids. Just the 48-base CDR3 DNA is kept, in frame starting at base 1. CDR1 is given as ENHRY and CDR2 as SYGVKD, both from the germline V gene. Library construction relied on the immunoSEQ multiplex PCR assay. This is the immuneACCESS table as TCRdb keeps it, with only in-frame sequences that have V and J called. A part of the clones is gone; compared with another copy, unresolved V genes explain less than half, and the rest is unexplained. The sample table records 90,000 to 100,000 clones; under 85% of these occur just once. The ten largest clones capture approximately 3% of the sample.

Comments on this clone: It lacks a known antigen. Nothing much larger sits one base from this clone, and base qualities are not available.

The starting material was peripheral blood, obtained from a patient treated with radiotherapy plus ipilimumab. This clonotype was obtained from a human donor with non-small cell lung cancer who had a partial response to radiotherapy plus ipilimumab. Some clones in this sample may be carry-over from other donors' samples. This chain joins TRBV10-3 to TRBJ2-3; TRBD2 aligns with 12 central bases. The sequenced DNA: TGTGCCATCAGTGTCGGGACTAGCGGGAGCACAGATACGCAGTATTTT. The resulting protein is CAISVGTSGSTDTQYF.